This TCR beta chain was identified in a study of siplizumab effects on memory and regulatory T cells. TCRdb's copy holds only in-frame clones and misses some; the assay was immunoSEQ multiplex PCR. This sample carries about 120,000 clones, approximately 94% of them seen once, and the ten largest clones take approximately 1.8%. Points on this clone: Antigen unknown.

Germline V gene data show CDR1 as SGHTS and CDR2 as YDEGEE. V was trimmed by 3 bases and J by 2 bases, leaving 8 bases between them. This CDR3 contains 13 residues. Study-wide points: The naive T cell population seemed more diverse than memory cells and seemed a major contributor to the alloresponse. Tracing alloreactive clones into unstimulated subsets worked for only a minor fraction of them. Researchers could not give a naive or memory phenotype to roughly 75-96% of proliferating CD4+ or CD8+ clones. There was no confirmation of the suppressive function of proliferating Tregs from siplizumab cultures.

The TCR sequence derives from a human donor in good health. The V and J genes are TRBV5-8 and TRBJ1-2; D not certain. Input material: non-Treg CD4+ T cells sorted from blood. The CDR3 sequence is CASSWRANYGYTF. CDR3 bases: TGTGCCAGCAGCTGGCGGGCAAACTATGGCTACACCTTC.